The sequence of this TCR beta chain was determined in a study of blood T cells in healthy people across ages. The authors ran a second PCR of about 6 to 11 cycles using a sample-barcoded 5' primer and a J-beta primer mix. Through a template-switch adaptor with 12 random nucleotides, each cDNA molecule received a tag. TCRdb re-called the 5' RACE reads through MiXCR, storing one row per CDR3 protein. The data hold fewer than 900,000 distinct CDR3 sequences, with approximately 43% observed a single time. Germline CDR1 DFQATT, CDR2 SNEGSKA (reference sequence). The CDR3 is 15 amino acids. With 3 bases clipped from V and 2 bases from J, the junction kept 6 bases outside the gene matches. There were healthy Caucasian individuals from Russia, aged roughly 6 to 90, serving as donors.

Sequencing was done on a sample of blood. This chain connects TRBV20-1 to TRBJ2-1, with TRBD1 matching over 8 bases. The source is a woman aged 55-75 years in good health. The CDR3 protein is CSASIRGLPYNEQFF. The CDR3, as DNA: TGCAGTGCTAGCATCAGGGGGCTCCCCTACAATGAGCAGTTCTTC.